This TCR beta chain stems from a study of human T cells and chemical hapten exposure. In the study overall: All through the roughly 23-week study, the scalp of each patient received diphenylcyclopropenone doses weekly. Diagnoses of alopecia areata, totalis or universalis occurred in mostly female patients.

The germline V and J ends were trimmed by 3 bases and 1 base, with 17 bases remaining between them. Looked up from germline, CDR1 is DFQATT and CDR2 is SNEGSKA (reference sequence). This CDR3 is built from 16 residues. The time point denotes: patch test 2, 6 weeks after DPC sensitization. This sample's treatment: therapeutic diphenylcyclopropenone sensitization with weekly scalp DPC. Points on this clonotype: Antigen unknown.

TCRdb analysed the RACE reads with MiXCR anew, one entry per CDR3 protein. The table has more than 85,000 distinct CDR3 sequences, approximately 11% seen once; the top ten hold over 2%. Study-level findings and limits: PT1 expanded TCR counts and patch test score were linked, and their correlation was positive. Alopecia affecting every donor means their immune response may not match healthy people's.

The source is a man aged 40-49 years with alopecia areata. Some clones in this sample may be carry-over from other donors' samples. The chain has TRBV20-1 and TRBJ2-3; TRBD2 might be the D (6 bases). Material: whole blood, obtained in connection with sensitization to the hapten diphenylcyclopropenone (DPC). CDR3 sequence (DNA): TGCAGTGCTAGGGCAAAATTAGCGGAACGCACAGATACGCAGTATTTT. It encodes CSARAKLAERTDTQYF.